This T cell receptor (beta chain) was sequenced for a study of shared clonotypes between healthy human individuals. Study results and caveats: In several donors, approximately 5% of naive CD4 clonotypes appeared in common.

The assay was immunoSEQ multiplex PCR, and TCRdb's table has in-frame clones only and misses some. The sample consists of roughly 2.5 million clones, approximately 92% of them appearing once. In this sample, this clone turned up once. Antigen specificity is unknown. Adults of Caucasian background living in Nashville, Tennessee made up all donors. In germline, CDR1 is KGHSH, CDR2 LQKENI. This CDR3 comprises 16 residues. The V gene lost 2 bases and the J gene lost 1 base, with 15 bases spanning the gap. The sequence derives from a man aged 18 to 29 in good health. The chain is built from TRBV18 and TRBJ2-7, with D uncertain. The sequenced material came from naive CD4+ T cells sorted from blood. Stated subset: CD45RA+ positively selected. The DNA of the CDR3 is TGTGCCAGCTCACCATGGGTCGACGCCGGATCCTACGAGCAGTACTTC. It encodes CASSPWVDAGSYEQYF. Looking up the rest from reference TRBV18 and TRBJ2-7 gives the full variable domain: NAGVMQNPRHLVRRRGQEARLRCSPMKGHSHVYWYRQLPEEGLKFMVYLQKENIIDESGMPKERFSAEFPKEGPSILRIQQVVRGDSAAYFCASSPWVDAGSYEQYFGPGTRLTVT.